The text below deals with one TCR beta chain. The CDR3 runs 15 residues. Germline V CDR1 and CDR2: LGHNA, YSLEER. Unmatched junction bases numbered 7, after V lost 3 bases and J lost 6 bases. The data derive from a study of PD-L1 blockade in urothelial cancer. TCRdb's copy holds only in-frame clones and misses some; the assay was immunoSEQ multiplex PCR. The sample carries tens of thousands of clones, more than 70% recorded once. This chain uses TRBV4-3 with TRBJ2-1, with TRBD2 matching over 8 bases. The clonotype originates from a man aged 55-75 years with urothelial cancer. The sequencing here drew on PBMCs, taken around atezolizumab (anti-PD-L1) treatment. The DNA for the CDR3 is TGCGCCAGCAGCCAGCTGATCAGCGGGAGCAATGAGCAGTTCTTC. Protein: CASSQLISGSNEQFF.